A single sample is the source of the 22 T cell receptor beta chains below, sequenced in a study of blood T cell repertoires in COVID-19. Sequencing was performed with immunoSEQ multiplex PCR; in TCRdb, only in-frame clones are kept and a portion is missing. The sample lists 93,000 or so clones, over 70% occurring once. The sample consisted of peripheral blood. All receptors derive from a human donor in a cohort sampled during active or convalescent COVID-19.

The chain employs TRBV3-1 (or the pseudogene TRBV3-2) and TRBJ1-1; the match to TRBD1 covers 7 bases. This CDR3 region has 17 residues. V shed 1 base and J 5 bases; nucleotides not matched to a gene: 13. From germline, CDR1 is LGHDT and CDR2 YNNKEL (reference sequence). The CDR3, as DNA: TGTGCCAGCAGCCAAGGCCTTTCCTTAGGGGGCTGGACTGAAGCTTTCTTT. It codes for CASSQGLSLGGWTEAFF.

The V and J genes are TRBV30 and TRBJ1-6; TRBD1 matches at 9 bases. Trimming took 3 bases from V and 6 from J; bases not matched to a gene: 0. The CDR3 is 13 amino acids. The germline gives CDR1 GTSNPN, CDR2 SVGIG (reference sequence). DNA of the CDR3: TGTGCCTGGAGGGACAGGGGTAATTCACCCCTCCACTTT. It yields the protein CAWRDRGNSPLHF.

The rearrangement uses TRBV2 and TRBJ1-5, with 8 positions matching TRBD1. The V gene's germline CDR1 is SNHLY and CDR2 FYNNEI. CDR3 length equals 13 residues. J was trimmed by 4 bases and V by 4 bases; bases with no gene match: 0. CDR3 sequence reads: CASSGQGNQPQHF. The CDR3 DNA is TGTGCCAGCAGTGGACAGGGGAATCAGCCCCAGCATTTT.

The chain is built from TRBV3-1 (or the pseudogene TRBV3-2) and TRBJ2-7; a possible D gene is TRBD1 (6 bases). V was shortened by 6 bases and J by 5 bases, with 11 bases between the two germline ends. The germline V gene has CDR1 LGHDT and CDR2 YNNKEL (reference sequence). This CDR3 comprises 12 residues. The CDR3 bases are TGTGCCAGCAGAAACAGGGCGCACGAGCAGTACTTC. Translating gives CASRNRAHEQYF.

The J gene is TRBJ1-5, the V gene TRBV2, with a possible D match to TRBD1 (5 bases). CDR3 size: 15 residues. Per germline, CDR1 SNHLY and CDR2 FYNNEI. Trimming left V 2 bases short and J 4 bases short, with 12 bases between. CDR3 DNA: TGTGCCAGCAGTGAATTCAGGGTAGAGAATCAGCCCCAGCATTTT. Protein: CASSEFRVENQPQHF.

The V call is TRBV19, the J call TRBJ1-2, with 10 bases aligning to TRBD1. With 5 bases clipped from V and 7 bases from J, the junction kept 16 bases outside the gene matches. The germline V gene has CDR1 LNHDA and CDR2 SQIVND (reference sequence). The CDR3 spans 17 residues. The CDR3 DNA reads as TGTGCCAGTAGTCTCAACCGGGACAGGGGTTCTAAAAGTGGCTACACCTTC. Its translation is CASSLNRDRGSKSGYTF.

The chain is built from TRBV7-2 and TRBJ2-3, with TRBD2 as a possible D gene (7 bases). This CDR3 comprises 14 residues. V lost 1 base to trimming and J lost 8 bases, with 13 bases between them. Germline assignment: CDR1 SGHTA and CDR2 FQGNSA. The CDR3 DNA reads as TGTGCCAGCAGCTTAGTGGGGGGGCAGGCTACGCAGTATTTT. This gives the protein CASSLVGGQATQYF.

The CDR3 loop is CASSLYNDRASAFF. The CDR3 bases are TGTGCCAGCAGTCTTTATAACGACAGGGCATCAGCTTTCTTT. The chain is built from TRBV6-2 or TRBV6-3 and TRBJ1-1; 7 bases align to TRBD1. V was clipped by 5 bases and J by 10 bases; unmatched bases: 13. Per the germline V gene, CDR1 is MNHEY and CDR2 is SVGEGT. The CDR3 runs 14 residues.

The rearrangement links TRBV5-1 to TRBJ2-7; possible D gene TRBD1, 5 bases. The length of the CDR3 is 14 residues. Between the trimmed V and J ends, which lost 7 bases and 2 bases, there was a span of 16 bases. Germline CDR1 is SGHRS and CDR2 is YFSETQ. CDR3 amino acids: CASGAAQGTYEQYF. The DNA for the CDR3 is TGCGCCAGCGGGGCTGCGCAAGGCACCTACGAGCAGTACTTC.

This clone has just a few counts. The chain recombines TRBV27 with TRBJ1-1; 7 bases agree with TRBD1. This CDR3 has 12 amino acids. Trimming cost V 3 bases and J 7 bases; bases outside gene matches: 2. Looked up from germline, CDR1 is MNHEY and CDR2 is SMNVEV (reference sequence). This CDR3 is CASSFRDSEAFF. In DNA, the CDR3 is TGTGCCAGCAGTTTCCGGGACAGTGAAGCTTTCTTT.

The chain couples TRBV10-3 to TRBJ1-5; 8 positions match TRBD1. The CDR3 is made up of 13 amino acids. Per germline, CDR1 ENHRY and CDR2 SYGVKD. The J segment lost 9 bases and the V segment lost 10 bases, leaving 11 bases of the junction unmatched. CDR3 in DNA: TGTGCCACCACGGACAGGGAGGAGATGCCCCAGCATTTT. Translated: CATTDREEMPQHF.

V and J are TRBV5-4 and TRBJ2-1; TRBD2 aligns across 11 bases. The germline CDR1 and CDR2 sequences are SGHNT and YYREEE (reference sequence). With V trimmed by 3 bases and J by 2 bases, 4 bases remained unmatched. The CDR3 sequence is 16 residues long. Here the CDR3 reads CASSSRLAGTYNEQFF. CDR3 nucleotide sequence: TGTGCCAGCAGCTCGCGACTAGCGGGGACCTACAATGAGCAGTTCTTC. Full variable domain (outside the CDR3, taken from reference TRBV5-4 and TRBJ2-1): ETGVTQSPTHLIKTRGQQVTLRCSSQSGHNTVSWYQQALGQGPQFIFQYYREEENGRGNFPPRFSGLQFPNYSSELNVNALELDDSALYLCASSSRLAGTYNEQFFGPGTRLTVL.

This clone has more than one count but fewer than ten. Written as DNA, the CDR3 is TGTGCCAGTCCGCAGCCCCCCGACAGGGAGACCCACGAGCAGTACTTC. Amino acids: CASPQPPDRETHEQYF. V is TRBV19 and J is TRBJ2-7, with 7 bases aligning to TRBD1. The CDR3 totals 16 residues. The V gene end was trimmed by 8 bases and the J gene end by 5 bases; junction bases not matched to a gene: 18. Germline V CDR1 and CDR2: LNHDA, SQIVND (reference sequence).

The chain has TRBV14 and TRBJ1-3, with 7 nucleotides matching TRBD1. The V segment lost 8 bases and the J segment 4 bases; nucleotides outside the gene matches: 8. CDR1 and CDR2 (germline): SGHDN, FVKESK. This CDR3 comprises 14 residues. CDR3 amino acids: CASRNRGTGNTIYF. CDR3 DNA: TGTGCCAGCCGAAACAGGGGAACCGGAAACACCATATATTTT.

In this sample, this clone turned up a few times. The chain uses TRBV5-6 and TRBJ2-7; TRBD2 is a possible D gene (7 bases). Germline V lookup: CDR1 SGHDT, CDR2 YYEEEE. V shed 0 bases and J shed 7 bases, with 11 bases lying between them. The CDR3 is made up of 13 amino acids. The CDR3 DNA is TGTGCCAGCAGCTTGGCCAGGGGAGGGGAGCAGTACTTC. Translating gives CASSLARGGEQYF.

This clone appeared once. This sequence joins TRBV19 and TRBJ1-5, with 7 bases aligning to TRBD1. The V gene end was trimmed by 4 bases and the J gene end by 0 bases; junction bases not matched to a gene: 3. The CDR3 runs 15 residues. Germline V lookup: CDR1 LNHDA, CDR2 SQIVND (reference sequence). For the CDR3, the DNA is TGTGCCAGTAGTACCCCAGGGGGTAGCAATCAGCCCCAGCATTTT. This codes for CASSTPGGSNQPQHF.

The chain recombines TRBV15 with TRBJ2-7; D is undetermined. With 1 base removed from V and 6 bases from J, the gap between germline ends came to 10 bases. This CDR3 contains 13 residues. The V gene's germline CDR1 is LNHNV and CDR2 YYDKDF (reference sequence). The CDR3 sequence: CATSRGGQSEQYF. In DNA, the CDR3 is TGTGCCACCAGCAGAGGTGGCCAAAGCGAGCAGTACTTC.

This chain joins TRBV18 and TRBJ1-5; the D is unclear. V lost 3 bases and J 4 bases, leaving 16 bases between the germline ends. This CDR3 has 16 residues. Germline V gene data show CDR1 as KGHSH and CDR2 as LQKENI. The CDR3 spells CASSPPLEGRNQPQHF. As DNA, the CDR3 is TGTGCCAGCTCACCCCCTTTAGAGGGTAGGAATCAGCCCCAGCATTTT.

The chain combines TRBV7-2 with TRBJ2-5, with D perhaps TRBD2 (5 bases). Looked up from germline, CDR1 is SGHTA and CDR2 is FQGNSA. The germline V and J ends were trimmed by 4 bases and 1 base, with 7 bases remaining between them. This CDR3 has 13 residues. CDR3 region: CASSWGAQETQYF. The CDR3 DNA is TGTGCCAGCAGCTGGGGAGCCCAAGAGACCCAGTACTTC.

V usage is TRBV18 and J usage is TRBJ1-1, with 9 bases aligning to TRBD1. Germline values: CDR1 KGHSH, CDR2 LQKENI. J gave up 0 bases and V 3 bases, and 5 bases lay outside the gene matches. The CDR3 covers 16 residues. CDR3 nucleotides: TGTGCCAGCTCACCCGTACAGGGGGCCCTGAACACTGAAGCTTTCTTT. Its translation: CASSPVQGALNTEAFF.

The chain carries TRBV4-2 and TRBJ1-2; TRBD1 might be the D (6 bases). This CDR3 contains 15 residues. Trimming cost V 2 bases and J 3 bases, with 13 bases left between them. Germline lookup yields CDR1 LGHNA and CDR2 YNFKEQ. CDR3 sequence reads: CASSQLQGTDYGYTF. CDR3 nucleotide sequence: TGTGCCAGCAGCCAACTACAGGGAACGGACTATGGCTACACCTTC.

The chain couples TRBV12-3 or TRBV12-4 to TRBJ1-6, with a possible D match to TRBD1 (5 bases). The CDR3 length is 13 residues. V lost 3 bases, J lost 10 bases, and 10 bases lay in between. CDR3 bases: TGTGCCAGCAGTTTTGGGCGGGGGTCACCCCTCCACTTT. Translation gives CASSFGRGSPLHF.